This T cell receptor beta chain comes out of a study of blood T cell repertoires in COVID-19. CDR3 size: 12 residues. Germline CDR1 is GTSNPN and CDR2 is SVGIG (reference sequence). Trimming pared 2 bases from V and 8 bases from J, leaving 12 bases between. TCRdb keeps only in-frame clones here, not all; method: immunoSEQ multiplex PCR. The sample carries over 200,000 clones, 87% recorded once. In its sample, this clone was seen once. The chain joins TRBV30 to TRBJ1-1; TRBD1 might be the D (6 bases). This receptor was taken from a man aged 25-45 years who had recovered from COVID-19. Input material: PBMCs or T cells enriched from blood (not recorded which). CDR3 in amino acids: CAWSPGTQEAFF. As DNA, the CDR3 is TGTGCCTGGAGTCCTGGGACACAAGAAGCTTTCTTT.